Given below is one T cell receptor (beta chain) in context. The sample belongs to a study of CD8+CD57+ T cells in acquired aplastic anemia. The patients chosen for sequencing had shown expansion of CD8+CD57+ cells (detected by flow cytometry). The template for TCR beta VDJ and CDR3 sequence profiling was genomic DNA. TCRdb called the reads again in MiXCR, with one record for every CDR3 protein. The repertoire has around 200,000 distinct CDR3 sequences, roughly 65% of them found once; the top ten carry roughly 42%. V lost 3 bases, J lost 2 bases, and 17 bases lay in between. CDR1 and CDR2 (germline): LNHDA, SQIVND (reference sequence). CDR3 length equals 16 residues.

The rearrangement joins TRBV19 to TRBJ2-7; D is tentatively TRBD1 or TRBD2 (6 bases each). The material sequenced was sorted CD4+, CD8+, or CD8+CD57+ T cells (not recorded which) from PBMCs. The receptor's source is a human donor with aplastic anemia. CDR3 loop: CASSMDEGGPAYEQYF. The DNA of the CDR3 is TGTGCCAGTAGTATGGACGAGGGGGGTCCTGCCTACGAGCAGTACTTC.